The next 23 T cell receptor beta chains were all read from a single sample in a study of blood T cell repertoires in COVID-19. Profiling relied on immunoSEQ multiplex PCR, and the TCRdb table lists in-frame clones only, not all of them. The sample shows 200,000 to 250,000 clones, more than 60% of them seen only once. Material: peripheral blood. All receptors derive from a woman between 40 and 55 years old with active or convalescent COVID-19.

V gene TRBV3-1 (or the pseudogene TRBV3-2) combines with J gene TRBJ1-1; 8 bases align to TRBD1. The junction had 9 bases not matched to a gene; V was cut back by 8 bases and J by 7 bases. The CDR3 is 13 amino acids. From germline, CDR1 is LGHDT and CDR2 YNNKEL (reference sequence). The CDR3 DNA follows: TGTGCCAGCTCAGGGGGCTGGGAGAGTGAAGCTTTCTTT. Amino acids: CASSGGWESEAFF.

The rearrangement uses TRBV19 and TRBJ1-3; D ambiguous. Germline assignment: CDR1 LNHDA and CDR2 SQIVND (reference sequence). This CDR3 spans 16 amino acids. Trimming stripped 8 bases from V and 0 bases from J, with 17 bases between. The CDR3 sequence: CASAPQALYSGNTIYF. DNA for the CDR3: TGTGCCAGTGCCCCGCAGGCACTTTACTCTGGAAACACCATATATTTT.

This clone was seen a few times. V gene TRBV6-6 combines with J gene TRBJ1-1; D call uncertain. The germline V gene has CDR1 MNHNY and CDR2 SVGAGI (reference sequence). The CDR3 consists of 14 residues. V was cut by 7 bases and J by 4 bases, with 16 bases left in between. The DNA for the CDR3 is TGTGCCAGCACCTGGGTGCAAGGAGGCACTGAAGCTTTCTTT. It encodes CASTWVQGGTEAFF.

Written as DNA, the CDR3 is TGTGCCAGCAACACAGGGGCGTTAGCTGAAGCTTTCTTT. It encodes CASNTGALAEAFF. V is TRBV2 and J is TRBJ1-1, with 7 bases that match TRBD1. J was trimmed by 6 bases and V by 7 bases; bases with no gene match: 8. Per germline, CDR1 SNHLY and CDR2 FYNNEI. The CDR3 has 13 residues.

To note about this clone: Relative to the germline gene, one junction end is altered; a read error may explain this. The chain uses TRBV30 and TRBJ1-4; D possibly corresponds to TRBD1 (5 bases). CDR3 length: 11 amino acids. The germline gives CDR1 GTSNPN, CDR2 SVGIG (reference sequence). The CDR3 DNA is TGCGCACTATCAGGGTATGAAAAACTGTTTTTT. It yields the protein CALSGYEKLFF.

Of note for this clone: This may be a read error: a much more frequent sequence differs by one nucleotide. This chain links TRBV4-1 with TRBJ1-2, with TRBD1 as a possible D gene (5 bases). V lost 2 bases and J lost 3, with 7 bases in between. In germline, CDR1 is MGHRA, CDR2 YSYEKL. The CDR3 spans 13 residues. The CDR3 DNA sequence: TGCGCCAGCAGCCAACAAGGGGACTATGGCTACACCTTC. Its translation is CASSQQGDYGYTF.

The chain is built from TRBV10-2 and TRBJ2-1; 9 positions agree with TRBD1. Trimming removed 7 bases from V and 2 bases from J; junction bases left unmatched: 6. The CDR3 is 15 amino acids. Germline assignment: CDR1 WSHSY and CDR2 SAAADI. In DNA, the CDR3 is TGCGCCAGCAAGGGACAGGGTAGCCCCTACAATGAGCAGTTCTTC. As protein: CASKGQGSPYNEQFF.

The V call is TRBV20-1, the J call TRBJ2-7; D not certain. V gave up 0 bases and J gave up 9 bases, with 9 bases separating them. Germline V gives CDR1 DFQATT, CDR2 SNEGSKA (reference sequence). The CDR3 extends over 11 amino acids. CDR3 bases: TGCAGTGCTAGAGATGAGGCAAGGCAGTACTTC. Protein product: CSARDEARQYF.

The rearrangement joins TRBV30 to TRBJ1-1; D remains ambiguous. In germline, CDR1 is GTSNPN, CDR2 SVGIG (reference sequence). This CDR3 is 14 amino acids long. V lost 6 bases, J lost 1 base, and 15 bases lay in between. The CDR3 sequence is CACQQPLKNTEAFF. CDR3 sequence (DNA): TGTGCCTGCCAACAGCCACTCAAGAACACTGAAGCTTTCTTT. Complete variable domain (other parts from reference TRBV30 and TRBJ1-1): SQTIHQWPATLVQPVGSPLSLECTVEGTSNPNLYWYRQAAGRGLQLLFYSVGIGQISSEVPQNLSASRPQDRQFILSSKKLLLSDSGFYLCACQQPLKNTEAFFGQGTRLTVV.

This clone was seen only a few times. The same CDR3 is also encoded by other DNA sequences in this sample. The chain joins TRBV7-6 to TRBJ1-1; D possibly corresponds to TRBD1 (5 bases). Deletions cut 2 bases from V and 1 base from J, with 8 bases between. Germline assignment: CDR1 SGHVS and CDR2 FNYEAQ. The CDR3 totals 14 residues. CDR3 sequence reads: CASSLRGPNTEAFF. The DNA of the CDR3 is TGTGCCAGCAGCTTAAGGGGCCCGAACACTGAAGCTTTCTTT.

The V call is TRBV12-5, the J call TRBJ1-1, with D possibly matching TRBD1 (5 bases). Germline V lookup: CDR1 LGHNT, CDR2 FRNRAP. This CDR3 region has 15 residues. Trimming shortened V by 0 bases and J by 4 bases, and 12 bases separated the two germline ends. The CDR3 bases are TGTGCTAGTGGTTTGGTGCAGGGCCCGACCACTGAAGCTTTCTTT. This encodes CASGLVQGPTTEAFF.

The genes are TRBV28 and TRBJ1-5; D is possibly TRBD1 (6 bases). Trimming took off 3 bases at V and 4 bases at J, with 13 bases between the two ends. This CDR3 region has 15 residues. CDR1 MDHEN and CDR2 SYDVKM come from the germline V gene. CDR3 loop: CASSFGAGQNQPQHF. The CDR3 nucleotides read TGTGCCAGCAGTTTTGGGGCCGGACAGAATCAGCCCCAGCATTTT.

The V gene is TRBV6-1, the J gene TRBJ1-5; TRBD1 might be the D (6 bases). Trimming stripped 6 bases from V and 2 bases from J, with 17 bases between. Germline V gene lookup returns CDR1 MNHNS and CDR2 SASEGT. This CDR3 has 16 residues. For the CDR3, the DNA is TGTGCCAGCAGGGAACCTTGGGGGCCTGGCAATCAGCCCCAGCATTTT. Translation: CASREPWGPGNQPQHF.

The chain has TRBV29-1 and TRBJ1-1, with no clear D. V gave up 6 bases and J gave up 5 bases, with 7 bases separating them. Germline V gene sequence: CDR1 SQVTM, CDR2 ANQGSEA. The CDR3 runs 10 residues. CDR3 bases: TGCAGCGTACGAGGGACTGAAGCTTTCTTT. Translating it yields CSVRGTEAFF.

The chain couples TRBV27 to TRBJ2-3; no clear D. The CDR3 runs 15 residues. Germline values: CDR1 MNHEY, CDR2 SMNVEV (reference sequence). With 3 bases removed from V and 2 bases from J, the gap between germline ends came to 12 bases. In DNA, the CDR3 is TGTGCCAGCAGTTTCTCATCTGCACTCACAGATACGCAGTATTTT. Encoded protein: CASSFSSALTDTQYF.

This sequence joins TRBV4-2 and TRBJ2-3; no clear D. The germline V and J ends were trimmed by 0 bases and 0 bases, with 7 bases remaining between them. The CDR3 length is 15 residues. Per the germline V gene, CDR1 is LGHNA and CDR2 is YNFKEQ. The CDR3 DNA reads as TGTGCCAGCAGCCAAGATAACGGTAGCACAGATACGCAGTATTTT. Translating it yields CASSQDNGSTDTQYF.

This clone has a count of ten or more. Here the CDR3 DNA reads TGTGCCACCAGCAAAGGGACAGGGGGCTTCTATGGCTACACCTTC. Its protein product is CATSKGTGGFYGYTF. The chain links TRBV15 to TRBJ1-2, with 12 nucleotides matching TRBD1. The CDR3 contains 15 residues. From germline, CDR1 is LNHNV and CDR2 YYDKDF (reference sequence). V trimming: 4 bases; J trimming: 4 bases; junction bases outside the gene matches: 4.

This clone is a singleton in its sample. The rearrangement uses TRBV7-9 and TRBJ1-5; TRBD1 matches at 7 bases. The CDR3 sequence is 15 residues long. The V gene end was trimmed by 2 bases and the J gene end by 6 bases; junction bases not matched to a gene: 7. Germline-derived CDR1 and CDR2 are SEHNR and FQNEAQ (reference sequence). The CDR3 DNA is TGTGCCAGCAGCTTATCGACAGGGAAAGCTCAGCCCCAGCATTTT. Its translation: CASSLSTGKAQPQHF.

This clone was picked up one time. The chain recombines TRBV25-1 with TRBJ1-1, with D possibly TRBD1 on 6 matching bases. Trimming pared 6 bases from V and 5 bases from J, leaving 13 bases between. From germline, CDR1 is MGHDK and CDR2 SYGVNS. This CDR3 is built from 13 residues. The CDR3 DNA reads TGTGCCAGCAGCACAGGGTCGGGTACTGAAGCTTTCTTT. It is translated as CASSTGSGTEAFF.

V and J are TRBV11-2 and TRBJ1-2; TRBD1 agrees at 10 bases. The CDR3 totals 14 residues. Trimming removed 6 bases from V and 7 bases from J; junction bases left unmatched: 8. In germline, CDR1 is SGHAT, CDR2 FQNNGV. The CDR3 reads CASSTVTGGGGYTF. The CDR3 bases are TGTGCCAGCAGTACTGTGACAGGGGGCGGTGGCTACACCTTC.

This chain uses TRBV19 with TRBJ1-6; D unclear. CDR3 length: 14 residues. Germline CDR1 LNHDA, CDR2 SQIVND (reference sequence). Trimming pared 2 bases from V and 5 bases from J, leaving 7 bases between. The CDR3 is CASSIQHNNSPLHF. For the CDR3, the DNA is TGTGCCAGTAGTATACAACATAATAATTCACCCCTCCACTTT. The variable domain in full, with the rest retrieved from reference TRBV19 and TRBJ1-6, is DGGITQSPKYLFRKEGQNVTLSCEQNLNHDAMYWYRQDPGQGLRLIYYSQIVNDFQKGDIAEGYSVSREKKESFPLTVTSAQKNPTAFYLCASSIQHNNSPLHFGNGTRLTVT.

The rearrangement uses TRBV7-6 and TRBJ2-2; D might be TRBD2 (6 bases). The CDR3 extends over 13 amino acids. CDR1 and CDR2 (germline): SGHVS, FNYEAQ. Trimming removed 5 bases at V and 7 bases at J, with 11 bases between. CDR3 in amino acids: CASSRWEVGELFF. The CDR3 DNA reads as TGTGCCAGCAGCCGTTGGGAGGTCGGGGAGCTGTTTTTT. Full variable domain (rest looked up from reference TRBV7-6 and TRBJ2-2): GAGVSQSPRYKVTKRGQDVALRCDPISGHVSLYWYRQALGQGPEFLTYFNYEAQQDKSGLPNDRFSAERPEGSISTLTIQRTEQRDSAMYRCASSRWEVGELFFGEGSRLTVL.

The CDR3 region is CASSPGTGGNSGNTIYF. DNA of the CDR3: TGTGCCAGCAGTCCCGGGACAGGGGGCAACTCTGGAAACACCATATATTTT. The chain combines TRBV6-6 with TRBJ1-3; 12 bases match TRBD1. The CDR3 has 17 amino acids. V shed 5 bases and J 0 bases; nucleotides not matched to a gene: 5. The germline gives CDR1 MNHNY, CDR2 SVGAGI (reference sequence).